This passage covers 31 T cell receptor beta chains from one sample sequenced in a study of blood T cell repertoires in COVID-19. Assay: immunoSEQ multiplex PCR; the TCRdb copy retains only in-frame clones and omits some. The data contain nearly 400,000 clones, about 90% of them singletons. Sequencing used PBMCs or T cells enriched from blood (not recorded which). These receptors all come from a woman aged 25 to 45 who had recovered from COVID-19.

J is TRBJ2-7 and V is TRBV11-2; a weak D match, TRBD1 (6 bases). With 5 bases removed from V and 9 bases from J, the gap between germline ends came to 26 bases. CDR3 size: 16 residues. CDR1 and CDR2 from the germline V gene are SGHAT and FQNNGV. In nucleotides, the CDR3 is TGTGCCAGCAGCCGAAACGACAGGATTTCTTTTAGTGGGCAGTACTTC. Its protein product is CASSRNDRISFSGQYF.

This chain connects TRBV4-1 to TRBJ1-1; 10 bases match TRBD1. The V and J ends lost 4 bases and 5 bases, in that order; junction bases with no gene match: 7. Looked up from germline, CDR1 is MGHRA and CDR2 is YSYEKL. This CDR3 has 15 residues. This CDR3 is CASSPDRGRDTEAFF. CDR3 nucleotide sequence: TGCGCCAGCAGCCCCGACAGGGGGCGTGATACTGAAGCTTTCTTT.

Remarks on this clone: Distinct nucleotide sequences in the sample also encode this CDR3. The rearrangement joins TRBV14 to TRBJ1-1; 7 nucleotides agree with TRBD1. The CDR3 length is 13 residues. Germline V gives CDR1 SGHDN, CDR2 FVKESK. J was trimmed by 1 base and V by 6 bases; bases with no gene match: 2. The CDR3 region has the DNA TGTGCCAGCAGAAGGACAGGGAACACTGAAGCTTTCTTT. Encoded protein: CASRRTGNTEAFF.

This clone was observed a single time. The chain uses TRBV4-3 and TRBJ1-2, with D tentatively TRBD1 (5 bases). V shed 3 bases and J shed 7 bases, with 15 bases lying between them. The CDR3 spans 14 residues. Germline V gene data show CDR1 as LGHNA and CDR2 as YSLEER. CDR3 protein: CASSHSDSIPGYTF. Here the CDR3 DNA reads TGCGCCAGCAGCCATTCCGACAGTATTCCTGGCTACACCTTC.

This chain connects TRBV7-9 to TRBJ1-2; 8 bases align to TRBD1. The length of the CDR3 is 16 residues. CDR1 SEHNR and CDR2 FQNEAQ come from the germline V gene (reference sequence). Trimming at V came to 4 bases and at J to 4 bases, leaving 11 bases not matched to a gene. The DNA of the CDR3 is TGTGCCAGCAGCTCAGACAGGGGACCAACTCGCTATGGCTACACCTTC. This encodes CASSSDRGPTRYGYTF.

V usage is TRBV9 and J usage is TRBJ1-2; D is possibly TRBD1 (5 bases). The CDR3 has 16 residues. The V and J ends lost 3 bases and 3 bases respectively, with 18 bases between them. Germline CDR1 reads SGDLS; CDR2 reads YYNGEE. The CDR3 sequence is CASSASLSGTHYGYTF. Here the CDR3 DNA reads TGTGCCAGCAGCGCCTCCCTTAGTGGGACTCACTATGGCTACACCTTC.

The gene calls are TRBV13 and TRBJ2-4, with D perhaps TRBD2 (5 bases). In germline, CDR1 is PRHDT, CDR2 FYEKMQ (reference sequence). V was clipped by 4 bases and J by 0 bases, with 10 bases between them. The CDR3 totals 15 residues. The CDR3 nucleotides read TGTGCCAGCAGCTCGCGGGCTAGAGCCAAAAACATTCAGTACTTC. Protein: CASSSRARAKNIQYF.

V usage is TRBV6-5 and J usage is TRBJ2-1; 7 bases are a match to TRBD2. There are 14 residues in the CDR3. V gave up 6 bases and J gave up 8 bases; unmatched junction bases: 10. Germline V gene data show CDR1 as MNHEY and CDR2 as SVGAGI. CDR3: CASRRAGKLDEQFF. CDR3 DNA: TGTGCCAGCAGGCGAGCGGGAAAATTGGATGAGCAGTTCTTC.

The rearrangement links TRBV3-1 (or the pseudogene TRBV3-2) to TRBJ2-5; D might be TRBD2 (5 bases). V was clipped by 1 base and J by 4 bases, with 13 bases between them. Germline V CDR1 and CDR2: LGHDT, YNNKEL (reference sequence). The CDR3 runs 15 residues. CDR3 sequence: CASSQGPLVRETQYF. Written as DNA, the CDR3 is TGTGCCAGCAGCCAAGGTCCACTAGTTCGAGAGACCCAGTACTTC.

The chain is built from TRBV29-1 and TRBJ2-7; 7 positions match TRBD2. There are 13 residues in the CDR3. Germline values: CDR1 SQVTM, CDR2 ANQGSEA. V dropped 4 bases and J dropped 2; count of bases not matched to a gene: 5. CDR3 in amino acids: CSVGQRGAYEQYF. The CDR3 DNA sequence: TGCAGCGTTGGACAGCGGGGTGCCTACGAGCAGTACTTC.

Comments on this clone: Other DNA sequences in the sample encode the same CDR3. The chain carries TRBV5-1 and TRBJ1-1; D is unresolved. The V gene lost 0 bases and the J gene lost 0 bases, with 6 bases spanning the gap. Germline loops: CDR1 SGHRS, CDR2 YFSETQ. This CDR3 contains 14 residues. The CDR3 bases are TGCGCCAGCAGCTTGGGTTCTGTGAACACTGAAGCTTTCTTT. This translates into CASSLGSVNTEAFF.

This chain uses TRBV3-1 (or the pseudogene TRBV3-2) with TRBJ1-6; 7 nucleotides match TRBD1. The junction had 10 bases not matched to a gene; V was cut back by 7 bases and J by 10 bases. Germline V lookup: CDR1 LGHDT, CDR2 YNNKEL (reference sequence). The CDR3 loop spans 14 amino acids. CDR3 DNA: TGTGCCAGCACCTTGACAGGGATGGGCTCACCCCTCCACTTT. As protein: CASTLTGMGSPLHF.

This chain links TRBV16 with TRBJ1-5; 7 nucleotides align to TRBD1. V lost 3 bases and J lost 4; bases outside the gene matches: 6. There are 15 residues in the CDR3. Germline V lookup: CDR1 KGHSY, CDR2 FQNENV. The CDR3 sequence is CASSHFGDSNQPQHF. The CDR3 bases are TGTGCCAGCAGCCATTTTGGGGACAGTAATCAGCCCCAGCATTTT.

This clone was found once. The chain recombines TRBV5-6 with TRBJ1-5, with no clear D. The CDR3 is 14 residues long. The germline gives CDR1 SGHDT, CDR2 YYEEEE. V was cut by 2 bases and J by 3 bases, with 9 bases left in between. CDR3 in DNA: TGTGCCAGCAGCTTTTCCGGGATCAATCAGCCCCAGCATTTT. This translates into CASSFSGINQPQHF.

V gene TRBV27 combines with J gene TRBJ2-7, with TRBD1 as a possible D gene (6 bases). V was shortened by 5 bases and J by 0 bases, with 23 bases between the two germline ends. This CDR3 is built from 18 residues. CDR1 and CDR2 from the germline V gene are MNHEY and SMNVEV (reference sequence). CDR3 in amino acids: CASSNIRQGKRHSYEQYF. DNA of the CDR3: TGTGCCAGCAGTAATATCAGGCAGGGGAAACGACACTCCTACGAGCAGTACTTC.

V is TRBV28 and J is TRBJ1-5; 7 bases map to TRBD1. CDR1 is MDHEN and CDR2 is SYDVKM in the germline V gene. The CDR3 loop spans 14 amino acids. J lost 5 bases, V lost 6 bases, and 7 bases had no gene match. The CDR3: CASSLTGSYQPQHF. CDR3 nucleotides: TGTGCCAGCAGCCTGACAGGGTCGTATCAGCCCCAGCATTTT. Based on the CDR3 plus reference TRBV28 and TRBJ1-5, the full variable domain is DVKVTQSSRYLVKRTGEKVFLECVQDMDHENMFWYRQDPGLGLRLIYFSYDVKMKEKGDIPEGYSVSREKKERFSLILESASTNQTSMYLCASSLTGSYQPQHFGDGTRLSIL.

The V gene is TRBV5-8, the J gene TRBJ1-4, with 7 nucleotides matching TRBD1. The V segment lost 0 bases and the J segment 0 bases; nucleotides outside the gene matches: 5. The CDR3 length is 17 residues. Germline values: CDR1 SGHTS, CDR2 YDEGEE. CDR3: CASSLGNRGATNEKLFF. In DNA, the CDR3 is TGTGCCAGCAGCTTGGGGAACAGGGGTGCAACTAATGAAAAACTGTTTTTT.

The chain couples TRBV5-1 to TRBJ1-6, with 9 bases aligning to TRBD1. The junction had 5 bases not matched to a gene; V was cut back by 2 bases and J by 5 bases. Germline values: CDR1 SGHRS, CDR2 YFSETQ. The CDR3 is 16 amino acids. The CDR3 DNA reads as TGCGCCAGCAGCTTAGGGACAGGGCAAAATAATTCACCCCTCCACTTT. Translated, it gives CASSLGTGQNNSPLHF.

V is TRBV4-2 and J is TRBJ2-4; 8 positions agree with TRBD2. V dropped 4 bases and J dropped 0; count of bases not matched to a gene: 20. Germline V gene lookup returns CDR1 LGHNA and CDR2 YNFKEQ. This CDR3 spans 21 amino acids. CDR3 DNA sequence: TGTGCCAGCAGCCCCGAAGGCAGCGGGGGTAGAATAACACTAGCCAAAAACATTCAGTACTTC. It yields the protein CASSPEGSGGRITLAKNIQYF.

This clone was seen more than once but under ten times. The chain links TRBV2 to TRBJ2-3; 12 bases fit TRBD2. The CDR3 totals 14 residues. The germline gives CDR1 SNHLY, CDR2 FYNNEI. V trimming: 7 bases; J trimming: 4 bases; junction bases outside the gene matches: 3. Written as DNA, the CDR3 is TGTGCCAGCAACCTAGCGGGGGGGCCAGATACGCAGTATTTT. It specifies CASNLAGGPDTQYF. Complete variable domain (other parts from reference TRBV2 and TRBJ2-3): EPEVTQTPSHQVTQMGQEVILRCVPISNHLYFYWYRQILGQKVEFLVSFYNNEISEKSEIFDDQFSVERPDGSNFTLKIRSTKLEDSAMYFCASNLAGGPDTQYFGPGTRLTVL.

The V call is TRBV12-5, the J call TRBJ2-5; TRBD2 agrees at 11 bases. The CDR3 has 19 amino acids. V shed 3 bases and J 2 bases; nucleotides not matched to a gene: 14. Germline V CDR1 and CDR2: LGHNT, FRNRAP. CDR3: CASGFPRIAGGPWQETQYF. CDR3 nucleotides: TGTGCTAGTGGTTTTCCTCGGATAGCGGGAGGGCCGTGGCAAGAGACCCAGTACTTC.

The chain links TRBV6-1 to TRBJ2-2; perhaps TRBD2 as D (5 bases). The CDR3 is made up of 16 amino acids. V lost 3 bases, J lost 1 base, and 12 bases lay in between. CDR1 is MNHNS, CDR2 SASEGT, per germline. DNA of the CDR3: TGTGCCAGCAGTGAGTTGCCCGGGATGAACACCGGGGAGCTGTTTTTT. Residues: CASSELPGMNTGELFF.

This chain uses TRBV5-6 with TRBJ2-7; 10 bases match TRBD1. Germline V gives CDR1 SGHDT, CDR2 YYEEEE. CDR3 length: 17 amino acids. Losses at the gene ends were 2 bases for V and 1 base for J; bases not matched to a gene: 9. The CDR3 loop reads CASSFPTRTGGSYEQYF. CDR3 coding DNA: TGTGCCAGCAGCTTTCCAACCAGGACAGGGGGTTCCTACGAGCAGTACTTC.

Notes on this clone: Distinct nucleotide sequences in the sample also encode this CDR3. The V call is TRBV29-1, the J call TRBJ2-7; 11 bases align to TRBD1. Trimming took 4 bases from V and 5 from J; bases not matched to a gene: 1. Germline-derived CDR1 and CDR2 are SQVTM and ANQGSEA. CDR3 size: 12 residues. The CDR3 spells CSVVGQGDEQYF. The DNA of the CDR3 is TGCAGCGTTGTGGGACAGGGGGACGAGCAGTACTTC.

The rearrangement uses TRBV11-2 and TRBJ2-4; 9 bases are shared with TRBD1. This CDR3 region has 15 residues. Germline V lookup: CDR1 SGHAT, CDR2 FQNNGV. V trimming: 5 bases; J trimming: 4 bases; junction bases outside the gene matches: 6. CDR3 sequence (DNA): TGTGCCAGCAGCCATATTGGACAGGGGAAAAACATTCAGTACTTC. Its translation is CASSHIGQGKNIQYF.

The DNA for the CDR3 is TGTGCCACCGACCCGGCTAGCGGCAACAATGAGCAGTTCTTC. Protein product: CATDPASGNNEQFF. The genes are TRBV7-9 and TRBJ2-1, with 7 bases identical to TRBD2. The germline CDR1 and CDR2 sequences are SEHNR and FQNEAQ (reference sequence). This CDR3 is 14 amino acids long. After removal of 10 bases from V and 5 bases from J, the junction contained 11 bases not matched to a gene.

Comments on this clone: Other DNA sequences from this sample encode an identical CDR3 as well. CDR3 DNA: TGTGCCAGCAGCTATCGGGGGGGCACAGATACGCAGTATTTT. This encodes CASSYRGGTDTQYF. This chain connects TRBV6-2 or TRBV6-3 to TRBJ2-3; 7 nucleotides align to TRBD2. This CDR3 has 14 amino acids. Germline CDR1 reads MNHEY; CDR2 reads SVGEGT. Trimming removed 6 bases from V and 1 base from J; junction bases left unmatched: 4.

The chain has TRBV7-3 and TRBJ2-7; 9 nucleotides match TRBD2. Germline trimming cut 4 bases from V and 4 bases from J; bases unmatched to any gene: 8. Per germline, CDR1 SGHTA and CDR2 FQGTGA. The CDR3 extends over 15 amino acids. CDR3 sequence: CASSSSGLAGYEQYF. CDR3 DNA: TGTGCCAGCAGCTCTTCGGGACTAGCAGGGTACGAGCAGTACTTC.

The chain recombines TRBV27 with TRBJ2-2, with TRBD2 identical over 11 bases. The CDR3 runs 17 residues. With V trimmed by 5 bases and J by 6 bases, 11 bases remained unmatched. Germline V gene lookup returns CDR1 MNHEY and CDR2 SMNVEV (reference sequence). CDR3 in amino acids: CASSPNQLAGAPGELFF. In nucleotides, the CDR3 is TGTGCCAGCAGTCCCAACCAACTAGCGGGAGCACCCGGGGAGCTGTTTTTT.

This clone was found once. This rearrangement joins TRBV2 to TRBJ1-2; D unresolved. The CDR3 loop spans 14 amino acids. Trimming left V 5 bases short and J 0 bases short, with 10 bases between. Looked up from germline, CDR1 is SNHLY and CDR2 is FYNNEI. In DNA form, the CDR3 reads TGTGCCAGCAGTATGAGGCTCTCTAACTATGGCTACACCTTC. Translation: CASSMRLSNYGYTF.

V usage is TRBV7-6 and J usage is TRBJ2-3, with 9 bases lining up with TRBD1. The CDR3 contains 16 residues. V shed 5 bases and J 1 base; nucleotides not matched to a gene: 7. Germline-derived CDR1 and CDR2 are SGHVS and FNYEAQ. Here the CDR3 DNA reads TGTGCCAGCAGCCCGTCGACAGGGGGGGGCACAGATACGCAGTATTTT. Its translation is CASSPSTGGGTDTQYF.